One T cell receptor (beta chain) is described in this entry. The library came from three nested PCR rounds adapted from ARM-PCR protocols. TCRdb ran MiXCR on the multiplex PCR reads and lists one entry per CDR3 protein. The sample has over 100,000 distinct CDR3 sequences, roughly 77% seen once; the top ten hold around a third. These data come from a study of tumor and adjacent non-tumor tissue in lung cancer. Looking at the study overall: The cohort had about 12 adenocarcinoma, a couple of squamous cell and 1 small cell patients. Approximately 4.2 million productive TCRbeta reads were obtained per sample on average.

The template was RNA from unsorted bulk tissue. Donors were chemotherapy-naive, newly diagnosed lung cancer surgical patients in China, August–late 2014. V lost 8 bases and J lost 1, with 12 bases in between. CDR3 length: 13 amino acids. Sequencing input: lung tumor tissue. This TCR was sampled from a woman in her sixties with non-small cell lung cancer. This chain links TRBV12-3 or TRBV12-4 with TRBJ2-7, with D hard to call. In nucleotides, the CDR3 is TGTGCCAGCCTTGGTGGAAGATCCTACGAGCAGTACTTC. Translation gives CASLGGRSYEQYF.